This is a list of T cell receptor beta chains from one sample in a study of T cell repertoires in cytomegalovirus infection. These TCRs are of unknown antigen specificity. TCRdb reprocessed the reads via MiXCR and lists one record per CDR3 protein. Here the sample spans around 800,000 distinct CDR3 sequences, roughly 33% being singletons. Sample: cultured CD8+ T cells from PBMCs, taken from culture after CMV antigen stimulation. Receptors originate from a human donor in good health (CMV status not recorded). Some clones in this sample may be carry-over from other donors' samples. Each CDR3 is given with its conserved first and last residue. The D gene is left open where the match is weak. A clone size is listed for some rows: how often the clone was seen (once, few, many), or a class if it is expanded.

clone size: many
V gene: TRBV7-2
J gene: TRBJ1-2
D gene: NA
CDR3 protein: CASNYKVGYTF
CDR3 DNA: TGTGCCAGCAACTATAAGGTCGGCTACACCTTC

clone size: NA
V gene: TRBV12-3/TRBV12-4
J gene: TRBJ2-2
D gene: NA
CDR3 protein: CASRGKPNTGELFF
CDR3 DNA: TGTGCCAGCAGGGGCAAACCGAACACCGGGGAGCTGTTTTTT

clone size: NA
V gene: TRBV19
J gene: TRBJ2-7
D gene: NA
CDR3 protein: CASSRISDRPYEQYF
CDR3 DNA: TGTGCCAGTAGTAGAATTTCCGACAGACCCTACGAGCAGTACTTC

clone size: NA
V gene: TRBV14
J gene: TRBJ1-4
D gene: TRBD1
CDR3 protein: CASSQGIAGTENEKLFF
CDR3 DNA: TGTGCCAGCAGCCAAGGGATAGCTGGGACAGAGAATGAAAAACTGTTTTTT

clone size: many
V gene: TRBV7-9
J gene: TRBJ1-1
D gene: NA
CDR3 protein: CASSLAGGEGTEAFF
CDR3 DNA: TGTGCCAGCAGCTTAGCGGGGGGCGAGGGCACTGAAGCTTTCTTT

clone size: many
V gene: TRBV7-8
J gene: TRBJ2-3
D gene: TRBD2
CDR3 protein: CASSRELAGGRTDTQYF
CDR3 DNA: TGTGCCAGCAGTCGCGAACTAGCGGGGGGGCGCACAGATACGCAGTATTTT

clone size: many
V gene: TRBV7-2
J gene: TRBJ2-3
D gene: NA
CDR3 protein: CASSLGRGRLTDTQYF
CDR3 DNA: TGTGCCAGCAGCTTAGGGCGTGGGCGGCTCACAGATACGCAGTATTTT

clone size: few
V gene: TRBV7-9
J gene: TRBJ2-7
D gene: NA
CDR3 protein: CAVRLTGARDEQYF
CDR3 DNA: TGTGCCGTAAGGCTAACGGGGGCCCGTGACGAGCAGTACTTC

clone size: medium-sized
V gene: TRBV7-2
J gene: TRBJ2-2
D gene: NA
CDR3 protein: CASSLNRKTGELFF
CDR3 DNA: TGTGCCAGCAGCTTAAACAGGAAGACCGGGGAGCTGTTTTTT

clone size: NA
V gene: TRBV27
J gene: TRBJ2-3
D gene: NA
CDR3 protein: CASSPRRRSTDTQYF
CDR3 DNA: TGTGCCAGCAGTCCTCGACGCAGAAGCACAGATACGCAGTATTTT

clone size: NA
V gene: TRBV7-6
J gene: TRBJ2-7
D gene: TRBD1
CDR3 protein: CAGSPRQGSYEQYF
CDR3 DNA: TGTGCCGGCAGCCCCCGACAGGGTTCCTACGAGCAGTACTTC

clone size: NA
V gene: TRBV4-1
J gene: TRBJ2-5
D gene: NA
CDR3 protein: CASSRDVSGQETQYF
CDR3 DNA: TGCGCCAGCAGCCGGGACGTATCGGGGCAAGAGACCCAGTACTTC

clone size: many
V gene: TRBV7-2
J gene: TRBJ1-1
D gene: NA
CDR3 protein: CASSPPPLNTEAFF
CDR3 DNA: TGTGCCAGCAGCCCGCCACCGCTGAACACTGAAGCTTTCTTT

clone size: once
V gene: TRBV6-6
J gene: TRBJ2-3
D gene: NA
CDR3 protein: CASSSLIGTDTQYF
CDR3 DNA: TGTGCCAGCAGTTCCCTCATCGGTACAGATACGCAGTATTTT

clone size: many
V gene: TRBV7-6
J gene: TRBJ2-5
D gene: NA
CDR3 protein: CASSVGGDVETQYF
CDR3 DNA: TGTGCCAGCAGCGTAGGTGGGGACGTAGAGACCCAGTACTTC

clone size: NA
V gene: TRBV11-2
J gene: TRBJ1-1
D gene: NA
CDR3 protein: CASSLDWGGGQTEAFF
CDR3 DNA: TGTGCCAGCAGCTTAGATTGGGGGGGAGGGCAAACTGAAGCTTTCTTT

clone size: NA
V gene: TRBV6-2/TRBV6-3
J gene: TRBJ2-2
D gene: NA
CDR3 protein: CASSYSGVAYPGELFF
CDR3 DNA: TGTGCCAGCAGTTACTCAGGGGTTGCTTACCCCGGGGAGCTGTTTTTT

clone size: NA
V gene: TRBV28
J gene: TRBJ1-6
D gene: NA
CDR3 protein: CASSLYRQEGDLFFSPLHF
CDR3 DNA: TGTGCCAGCAGTTTATACAGGCAGGAGGGCGACCTTTTTTTTTCACCCCTCCACTTT